This T cell receptor (beta chain) was captured in a study of human T cells and chemical hapten exposure. Study-wide background: Sensitizing treatment utilized 2% DPC over a roughly 2 cm by roughly 2 cm portion of upper inner arm skin.

The study, taken as a whole, reports: Expanded TCRs showed more large CDR3 clusters than pre-sensitization or healthy control sets.

TCRdb recomputed calls from the RACE reads with MiXCR, one row per CDR3 protein. The sample contains 340,000 or so distinct CDR3 sequences, about 7% of which appear only once. On this clonotype: Antigen: not known.

The time point denotes: patch test 1, 2 weeks after DPC sensitization. Treatment indicated: therapeutic diphenylcyclopropenone sensitization with weekly scalp DPC. Germline CDR1 MNHEY, CDR2 SVGEGT. With V trimmed by 4 bases and J by 3 bases, 6 bases remained unmatched. The CDR3 is made up of 14 amino acids. This receptor was identified in a woman between 18 and 29 years old with alopecia areata. Some clones in this sample may be carry-over from other donors' samples. The chain employs TRBV6-2 or TRBV6-3 and TRBJ2-7; 7 bases fit TRBD1. Here the sequenced sample was whole blood, taken in connection with sensitization to the hapten diphenylcyclopropenone (DPC). CDR3 nucleotides: TGTGCCAGCAGTTTCGGACAGGCGAGCTACGAGCAGTACTTC. It translates to CASSFGQASYEQYF.